This T cell receptor (beta chain) was obtained from a study of cytomegalovirus exposure and HLA in healthy donors (dated by TCRdb to about 2017). Background on the whole study: A later analysis indicated that the 90 to 150 validation repertoires were generated on the platform also employed for the 650 to 850 repertoires of the first cohort. The study was designed to test whether signatures of past pathogen exposure could be identified by cataloging public T cell receptors. Besides the first cohort of 666 subjects, a separate validation cohort made up of around 120 different subjects was used. To predict cytomegalovirus infection status, the study brought together high-throughput TCR immunosequencing, statistical association of individual TCRs with disease status, and machine learning.

The donors belonged to the validation cohort of around 130 subjects, which was separate from the roughly 670-subject first cohort. The receptor library was made with the immunoSEQ multiplex PCR assay. The paper's data handling went like this. A statistical classification framework was built for diagnosing cytomegalovirus status from the catalog of TCR beta chain sequences. Drawn from immuneACCESS, this table holds only the in-frame rearrangements with V and J called that TCRdb kept. Clones are partly lost; checked studies trace under half to an unresolved V gene and leave the rest unexplained. Clone size and V and J calls were adopted from that table, with D and trimming inferred from the DNA. This sample comprises approximately 180,000 clones, approximately 86% of them detected only once. Roughly 2.7% of the sample comes from the top ten. On this clone itself: It has no known antigen specificity. No base quality information exists; no much larger clone differs at one position. Other DNA sequences in this specimen translate into the identical CDR3.

CDR1 and CDR2 were assigned from the germline V gene as MDHEN and SYDVKM. The CDR3 measures 14 amino acids from cysteine to phenylalanine. CDR3 DNA is the only sequence kept; it has 42 bases, read in frame from the first base. The germline V end is reduced by 2 bases and the J end by 4 bases; junction bases left unmatched: 4. Summary of the overall study and its limitations: Most TCR sequences were observed very rarely across donors, whereas some public TCRs were present in many individuals. Three of the identified cytomegalovirus-associated TCR beta chains were confirmed in vitro to be specific for cytomegalovirus antigens. The study listed 164 TCR beta chains as associated with cytomegalovirus. The authors suggested that the approach could potentially be generalized to other disease states and immunological phenotypes. A later analysis found that TCRs clustered in the first cohort also tended to co-occur in the 130 or so validation repertoires, with roughly 95% of cluster scores above 0. Cytomegalovirus status was reported to be diagnosed by the classifier with high specificity and sensitivity in both the original and validation cohorts. The validation cohort had no HLA typing available for a later analysis, so co-occurrence within that cohort was assessed over all 130 or so repertoires.

The receptor was isolated from a man in his late teens or twenties in good health and CMV-seropositive. The V gene is TRBV28 and the J gene is TRBJ1-2; TRBD1 aligns with 7 central bases. What was sequenced was PBMCs. The CDR3 region has the sequence CASSLPGTAYGYTF. The DNA sequence is as follows: TGTGCCAGCAGTTTACCCGGGACAGCCTATGGCTACACCTTC.